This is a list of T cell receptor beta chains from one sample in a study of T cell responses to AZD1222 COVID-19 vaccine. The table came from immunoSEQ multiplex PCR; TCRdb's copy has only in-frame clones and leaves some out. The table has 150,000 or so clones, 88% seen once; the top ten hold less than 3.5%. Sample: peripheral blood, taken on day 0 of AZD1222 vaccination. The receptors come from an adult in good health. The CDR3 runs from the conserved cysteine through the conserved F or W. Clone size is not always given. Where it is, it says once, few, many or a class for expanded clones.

CDR3: CASSSSDREGEAFF; V: TRBV5-6; J: TRBJ1-1; size: -
CDR3: CASSLRGSNTGELFF; V: TRBV5-5; J: TRBJ2-2; size: -
CDR3: CASSISGWEQYF; V: TRBV19; J: TRBJ2-7; size: -
CDR3: CASSPRTGASYEQYF; V: TRBV7-8; J: TRBJ2-7; size: -
CDR3: CASSFSGGTDTQYF; V: TRBV7-3; J: TRBJ2-3; size: -
CDR3: CASSQGTPYNSPLHF; V: TRBV9; J: TRBJ1-6; size: -
CDR3: CASRGAESSYNEQFF; V: TRBV7-8; J: TRBJ2-1; size: -
CDR3: CVLEEGTPYEQYF; V: TRBV19; J: TRBJ2-7; size: -
CDR3: CASSEGRGPGEKLFF; V: TRBV2; J: TRBJ1-4; size: -
CDR3: CASSQDAGLNGYTF; V: TRBV3-1/TRBV3-2; J: TRBJ1-2; size: -
CDR3: CASSPDISGNTIYF; V: TRBV6-5; J: TRBJ1-3; size: -
CDR3: CASSSTQETQYF; V: TRBV5-4; J: TRBJ2-5; size: once
CDR3: CASSLGRGNYGYTF; V: TRBV5-4; J: TRBJ1-2; size: -
CDR3: CASSKGQNTEAFF; V: TRBV5-1; J: TRBJ1-1; size: -
CDR3: CAISAAGTSPGANVLTF; V: TRBV10-3; J: TRBJ2-6; size: -
CDR3: CASSPLGRGDEQYF; V: TRBV3-1/TRBV3-2; J: TRBJ2-7; size: -
CDR3: CASSMWLTGELFF; V: TRBV19; J: TRBJ2-2; size: few
CDR3: CASSQDWTALIPGNTIYF; V: TRBV4-3; J: TRBJ1-3; size: -
CDR3: CASSLELNQPQHF; V: TRBV7-8; J: TRBJ1-5; size: -
CDR3: CASRAGASEGYTF; V: TRBV5-1; J: TRBJ1-2; size: -
CDR3: CASSTTLSGSEQYF; V: TRBV27; J: TRBJ2-7; size: -
CDR3: CASSRGYGYTF; V: TRBV18; J: TRBJ1-2; size: -
CDR3: CSVVHGGPNPGELFF; V: TRBV29-1; J: TRBJ2-2; size: -
CDR3: CATSEFWGTGNTIYF; V: TRBV24-1; J: TRBJ1-3; size: -
CDR3: CAWCGGGAPDSSYNEQFF; V: TRBV5-4; J: TRBJ2-1; size: -
CDR3: CASSPPGGFGYTF; V: TRBV18; J: TRBJ1-2; size: once